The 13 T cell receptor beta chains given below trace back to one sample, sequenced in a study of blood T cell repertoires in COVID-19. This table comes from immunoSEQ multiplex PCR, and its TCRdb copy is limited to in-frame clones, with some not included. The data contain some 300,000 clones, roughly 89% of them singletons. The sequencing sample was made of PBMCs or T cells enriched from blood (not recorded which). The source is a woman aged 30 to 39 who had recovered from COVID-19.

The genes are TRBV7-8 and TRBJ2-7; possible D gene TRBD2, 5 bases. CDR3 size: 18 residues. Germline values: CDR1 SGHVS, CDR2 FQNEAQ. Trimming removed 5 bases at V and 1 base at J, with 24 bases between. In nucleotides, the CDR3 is TGTGCCAGCAGCCAAAGTGTTAGCCGAAGCGGTATTTCCTACGAGCAGTACTTC. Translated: CASSQSVSRSGISYEQYF. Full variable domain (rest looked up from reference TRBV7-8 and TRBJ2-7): GAGVSQSPRYKVAKRGQDVALRCDPISGHVSLFWYQQALGQGPEFLTYFQNEAQLDKSGLPSDRFFAERPEGSVSTLKIQRTQQEDSAVYLCASSQSVSRSGISYEQYFGPGTRLTVT.

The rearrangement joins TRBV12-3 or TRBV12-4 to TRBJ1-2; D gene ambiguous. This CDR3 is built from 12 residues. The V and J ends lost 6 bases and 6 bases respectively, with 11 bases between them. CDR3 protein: CASSEVSHGYTF. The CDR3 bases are TGTGCCAGCAGCGAGGTTTCCCATGGCTACACCTTC.

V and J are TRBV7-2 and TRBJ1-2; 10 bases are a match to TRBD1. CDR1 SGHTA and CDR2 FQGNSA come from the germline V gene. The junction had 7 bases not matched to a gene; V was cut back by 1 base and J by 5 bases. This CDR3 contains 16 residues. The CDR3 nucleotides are TGTGCCAGCAGCTTAGAACCCCGGACAGGGGGGTATGGCTACACCTTC. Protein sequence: CASSLEPRTGGYGYTF. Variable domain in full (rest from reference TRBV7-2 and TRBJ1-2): GAGVSQSPSNKVTEKGKDVELRCDPISGHTALYWYRQSLGQGLEFLIYFQGNSAPDKSGLPSDRFSAERTGGSVSTLTIQRTQQEDSAVYLCASSLEPRTGGYGYTFGSGTRLTVV.

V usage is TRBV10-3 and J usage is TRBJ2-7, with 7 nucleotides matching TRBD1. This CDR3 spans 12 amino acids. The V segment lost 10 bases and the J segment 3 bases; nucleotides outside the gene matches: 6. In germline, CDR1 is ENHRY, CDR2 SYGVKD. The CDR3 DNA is TGTGCCACCACCGGGACAGACTACGAGCAGTACTTC. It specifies CATTGTDYEQYF.

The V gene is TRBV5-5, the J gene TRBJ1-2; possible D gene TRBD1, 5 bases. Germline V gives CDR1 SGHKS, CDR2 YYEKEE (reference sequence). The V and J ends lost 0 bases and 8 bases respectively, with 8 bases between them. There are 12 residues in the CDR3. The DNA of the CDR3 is TGTGCCAGCAGCTTGGTAGGGGAAGGCTACACCTTC. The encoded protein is CASSLVGEGYTF.

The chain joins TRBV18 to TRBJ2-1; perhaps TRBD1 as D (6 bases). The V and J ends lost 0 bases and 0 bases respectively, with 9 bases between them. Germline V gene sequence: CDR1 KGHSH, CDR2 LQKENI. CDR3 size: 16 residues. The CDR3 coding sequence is TGTGCCAGCTCACCACCGGGACACCTCTCCTACAATGAGCAGTTCTTC. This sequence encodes CASSPPGHLSYNEQFF.

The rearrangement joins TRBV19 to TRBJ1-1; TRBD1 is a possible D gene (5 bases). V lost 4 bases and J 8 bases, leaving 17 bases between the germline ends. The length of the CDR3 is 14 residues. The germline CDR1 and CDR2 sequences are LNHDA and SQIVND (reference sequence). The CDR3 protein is CASSKGNRYYEAFF. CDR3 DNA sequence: TGTGCCAGTAGTAAAGGGAACAGGTACTACGAAGCTTTCTTT.

CDR3 in amino acids: CASSLGWAENSYNEQFF. CDR3 sequence (DNA): TGCGCCAGCAGCTTGGGGTGGGCAGAAAACTCCTACAATGAGCAGTTCTTC. The chain recombines TRBV5-1 with TRBJ2-1; D is unresolved. Germline V gene lookup returns CDR1 SGHRS and CDR2 YFSETQ. The CDR3 is 17 amino acids. V was trimmed by 0 bases and J by 0 bases, leaving 13 bases between them.

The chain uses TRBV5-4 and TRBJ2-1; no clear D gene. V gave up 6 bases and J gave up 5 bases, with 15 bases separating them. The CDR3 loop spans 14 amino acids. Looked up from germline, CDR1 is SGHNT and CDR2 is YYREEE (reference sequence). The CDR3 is CASTLDIFNNEQFF. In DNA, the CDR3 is TGTGCCAGCACCCTCGACATATTCAACAATGAGCAGTTCTTC.

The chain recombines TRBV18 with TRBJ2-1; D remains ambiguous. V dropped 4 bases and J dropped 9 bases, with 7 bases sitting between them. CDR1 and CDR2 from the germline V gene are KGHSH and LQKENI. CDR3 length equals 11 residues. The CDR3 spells CASSRGGEQFF. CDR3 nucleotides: TGTGCCAGCTCACGCGGTGGTGAGCAGTTCTTC.

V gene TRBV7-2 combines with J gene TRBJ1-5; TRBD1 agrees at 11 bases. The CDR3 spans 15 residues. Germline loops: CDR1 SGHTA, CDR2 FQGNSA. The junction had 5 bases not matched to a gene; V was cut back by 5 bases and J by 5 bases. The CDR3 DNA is TGTGCCAGCAGCCCGTGGACAGGGGGCCATCAGCCCCAGCATTTT. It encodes CASSPWTGGHQPQHF.

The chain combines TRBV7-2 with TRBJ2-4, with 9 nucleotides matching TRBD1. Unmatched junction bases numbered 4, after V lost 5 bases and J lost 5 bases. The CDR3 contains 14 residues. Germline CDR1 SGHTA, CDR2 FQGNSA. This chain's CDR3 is CASSQGQGENIQYF. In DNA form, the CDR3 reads TGTGCCAGCAGCCAGGGACAGGGAGAAAACATTCAGTACTTC.

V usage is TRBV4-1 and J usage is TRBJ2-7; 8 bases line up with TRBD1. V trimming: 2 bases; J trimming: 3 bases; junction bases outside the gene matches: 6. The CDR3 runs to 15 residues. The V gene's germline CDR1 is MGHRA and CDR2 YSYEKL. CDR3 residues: CASSQTPGTGYEQYF. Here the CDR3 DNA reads TGCGCCAGCAGCCAAACCCCCGGGACAGGCTACGAGCAGTACTTC.